A selection of T cell receptor beta chains follows, all from one sample in a study of follicular helper T cells after annual influenza vaccination. The assay was immunoSEQ multiplex PCR, and TCRdb's table has in-frame clones only and misses some. In the table there are some 790 clones, 70% to 90% of which are singletons. The sample here was CXCR5+ CD38- circulating T follicular helper cells from blood, taken on the day of influenza vaccination. The receptor source for this set is an adult who received the influenza vaccine. Both conserved end residues are part of each CDR3. A D gene is named only where the DNA matches it firmly. The listing skips clone size in some rows; elsewhere it reads once, few, many or a size class.

j_gene: TRBJ2-7
len: 13
abundance: -
v_gene: TRBV6-5
d_gene: -
CDR3nt: TGTGCCAGCGGCACGGACAGACACTACGAGCAGTACTTC
CDR3aa: CASGTDRHYEQYF

j_gene: TRBJ2-3
len: 17
abundance: -
v_gene: TRBV5-6
d_gene: TRBD1
CDR3nt: TGTGCCAGCAGCTTAAGGGGACAGGGCGGTAGCACAGATACGCAGTATTTT
CDR3aa: CASSLRGQGGSTDTQYF

j_gene: TRBJ1-1
len: 18
abundance: -
v_gene: TRBV6-1
d_gene: -
CDR3nt: TGTGCCAGCAGTGAAGCCCTCGCCATAGGGGGGAGGAGCACTGAAGCTTTCTTT
CDR3aa: CASSEALAIGGRSTEAFF

j_gene: TRBJ2-3
len: 16
abundance: -
v_gene: TRBV7-2
d_gene: -
CDR3nt: TGTGCCAGCAGCCCTGCGTGGGGCCCTGGCACAGATACGCAGTATTTT
CDR3aa: CASSPAWGPGTDTQYF

j_gene: TRBJ2-3
len: 13
abundance: -
v_gene: TRBV18
d_gene: -
CDR3nt: TGTGCCAGCTCACCATTTAGCACAGATACGCAGTATTTT
CDR3aa: CASSPFSTDTQYF

j_gene: TRBJ1-5
len: 14
abundance: -
v_gene: TRBV6-1
d_gene: -
CDR3nt: TGTGCCAGTGTACAGGGTACGAGCAATCAGCCCCAGCATTTT
CDR3aa: CASVQGTSNQPQHF

j_gene: TRBJ2-5
len: 15
abundance: few
v_gene: TRBV28
d_gene: TRBD2
CDR3nt: TGTGCCAGCAGTTCTATAGCGGGGCACCAAGAGACCCAGTACTTC
CDR3aa: CASSSIAGHQETQYF

j_gene: TRBJ1-2
len: 16
abundance: -
v_gene: TRBV18
d_gene: -
CDR3nt: TGTGCCAGCTCACCTGGCCGCGACTGGGGAATATATGGCTACACCTTC
CDR3aa: CASSPGRDWGIYGYTF

j_gene: TRBJ1-1
len: 16
abundance: -
v_gene: TRBV10-2
d_gene: TRBD1
CDR3nt: TGCGCCAGCAAAGGATCTTACGGACAGGGGAACACTGAAGCTTTCTTT
CDR3aa: CASKGSYGQGNTEAFF

j_gene: TRBJ2-2
len: 14
abundance: -
v_gene: TRBV11-3
d_gene: TRBD1
CDR3nt: TGTGCCAGCAGTAAGGGGGCCGGAACCGGGGAGCTGTTTTTT
CDR3aa: CASSKGAGTGELFF

j_gene: TRBJ1-2
len: 15
abundance: -
v_gene: TRBV19
d_gene: TRBD1
CDR3nt: TGTGCCGCCCAAAGGGGGGCAGGGGGCGATGACGGCTACACCTTC
CDR3aa: CAAQRGAGGDDGYTF

j_gene: TRBJ1-5
len: 12
abundance: few
v_gene: TRBV6-1
d_gene: -
CDR3nt: TGTGCCATCAGACAAAGCAATCAGCCCCAGCATTTT
CDR3aa: CAIRQSNQPQHF

j_gene: TRBJ2-3
len: 13
abundance: -
v_gene: TRBV30
d_gene: -
CDR3nt: TGTGCCTGGAGTCGGACAGACACAGATACGCAGTATTTT
CDR3aa: CAWSRTDTDTQYF

j_gene: TRBJ2-3
len: 16
abundance: -
v_gene: TRBV5-5
d_gene: TRBD2
CDR3nt: TGTGCCAGCAGTCCCGGGACTAGCGGGGGGGGAGATACGCAGTATTTT
CDR3aa: CASSPGTSGGGDTQYF

j_gene: TRBJ2-1
len: 15
abundance: -
v_gene: TRBV7-2
d_gene: TRBD2
CDR3nt: TGTGCCAGCAGCTTAGTCGGACTAGTGGGAGGGGAGCAGTTCTTC
CDR3aa: CASSLVGLVGGEQFF

j_gene: TRBJ2-1
len: 14
abundance: -
v_gene: TRBV28
d_gene: TRBD2
CDR3nt: TGTGCCATAGGGGGCGGGAGGGCCGACAATGAGCAGTTCTTC
CDR3aa: CAIGGGRADNEQFF

j_gene: TRBJ1-1
len: 16
abundance: -
v_gene: TRBV18
d_gene: TRBD1
CDR3nt: TGTGCCAGCTCACCTACGACAATGGACAGGGGTTATTCAGCTTTCTTT
CDR3aa: CASSPTTMDRGYSAFF

j_gene: TRBJ2-3
len: 13
abundance: -
v_gene: TRBV7-2
d_gene: -
CDR3nt: TGTGCCAGCAGCCCCCGACTAGAAGATACGCAGTATTTT
CDR3aa: CASSPRLEDTQYF